A single sample gave rise to the 29 T cell receptor beta chains below, sequenced in a study of CD8 T cells in Susac syndrome (dated by TCRdb to the late 2010s). The library came from the immunoSEQ multiplex PCR assay. RNA was extracted with the RNeasy kit and about 0.5 to 1 ug was reverse transcribed using random hexamers. The raw public reads went through TCRdb reprocessing: fastp at Q25, MiXCR clone calling, in-frame beta chains kept. Duplicate CDR3 protein sequences are folded into a single record with the most common DNA and genes. The sample table holds about 200,000 distinct CDR3 sequences, of which 90% to 95% were seen once. The ten biggest clones cover less than 0.11% of the sample. The sequenced sample consisted of CD4+ T cells from PBMCs. The receptors stem from a human donor in good health.

The chain carries TRBV29-1 and TRBJ1-2, with 10 bases lining up with TRBD1. Germline CDR1 and CDR2: SQVTM and ANQGSEA. The CDR3 length is 14 residues. Trimming at V came to 6 bases and at J to 5 bases, leaving 9 bases not matched to a gene. For the CDR3, the DNA is TGCAGCGTAGGAGGGACAGGGGCAGGGTATGGCTACACCTTC. Protein sequence: CSVGGTGAGYGYTF.

This chain connects TRBV20-1 to TRBJ1-2; D ambiguous. Deletions cut 5 bases from V and 7 bases from J, with 8 bases between. Germline CDR1 DFQATT, CDR2 SNEGSKA (reference sequence). This CDR3 comprises 10 residues. The CDR3 is CSASRGGYTF. The CDR3 coding sequence is TGCAGTGCTTCCCGGGGTGGCTACACCTTC.

The genes are TRBV12-3 or TRBV12-4 and TRBJ2-7; tentative D call: TRBD1 (6 bases). This CDR3 comprises 16 residues. V was cut by 5 bases and J by 0 bases, with 17 bases left in between. The CDR3 reads CASSPGRDKPSYEQYF. The CDR3 coding sequence is TGTGCCAGCAGTCCGGGTCGGGACAAGCCCTCCTACGAGCAGTACTTC.

The sample holds one count of this clonotype. The rearrangement joins TRBV9 to TRBJ2-3; D tentatively fits TRBD1 or TRBD2 (5 bases each). The germline V gene encodes CDR1 SGDLS and CDR2 YYNGEE. Trimming pared 0 bases from V and 4 bases from J, leaving 15 bases between. This CDR3 contains 16 residues. The CDR3 loop is CASSVVGEMRSDTQYF. Here the CDR3 DNA reads TGTGCCAGCAGCGTAGTAGGGGAGATGAGGTCAGATACGCAGTATTTT.

The chain links TRBV20-1 to TRBJ2-1; 7 bases align to TRBD2. With V trimmed by 3 bases and J by 7 bases, 15 bases remained unmatched. The CDR3 consists of 16 residues. CDR1 is DFQATT, CDR2 SNEGSKA, per germline (reference sequence). The CDR3 nucleotides are TGCAGTGCTAGCATTAGCGGGTCTATTGTGGGGAATGAGCAGTTCTTC. Its protein product is CSASISGSIVGNEQFF.

The chain employs TRBV20-1 and TRBJ2-7, with TRBD2 matching 8 bases. The CDR3 has 14 amino acids. Germline CDR1 reads DFQATT; CDR2 reads SNEGSKA (reference sequence). The ends lost 6 bases at V and 3 bases at J; junction bases unmatched: 10. The CDR3 sequence is CSAQNSGSLYEQYV. The CDR3 nucleotides read TGCAGTGCGCAGAACAGCGGGAGTCTCTACGAGCAGTACGTC.

This clonotype has just one count. CDR3 DNA: TGTGCCAGCAGTAACCAAGCGGGACCCACAGATACGCAGTATTTT. Amino acids: CASSNQAGPTDTQYF. The chain combines TRBV6-5 with TRBJ2-3, with 7 bases fitting TRBD2. Germline trimming cut 5 bases from V and 2 bases from J; bases unmatched to any gene: 7. Per the germline V gene, CDR1 is MNHEY and CDR2 is SVGAGI. This CDR3 is built from 15 residues.

This chain links TRBV12-3 or TRBV12-4 with TRBJ2-2; no clear D gene. V lost 8 bases and J lost 4, with 14 bases in between. The CDR3 length is 14 residues. The CDR3 DNA reads TGTGCCAGCGGTGACAATAGAGGCACCGGGGAGCTGTTTTTT. Protein product: CASGDNRGTGELFF.

The chain recombines TRBV19 with TRBJ1-5, with unresolved D. V lost 0 bases and J lost 8, with 5 bases in between. The germline gives CDR1 LNHDA, CDR2 SQIVND (reference sequence). CDR3 length: 12 residues. The CDR3 sequence is CASSIDWKPQHF. The CDR3 DNA reads as TGTGCCAGTAGTATAGATTGGAAGCCCCAGCATTTT.

The sample holds a few counts of this clonotype. This chain connects TRBV3-1 to TRBJ2-5, with D possibly TRBD1 on 6 matching bases. The CDR3 has 14 amino acids. V was cut by 6 bases and J by 1 base, with 12 bases left in between. Germline values: CDR1 LGHDT, CDR2 YNNKEL (reference sequence). CDR3 bases: TGTGCCAGCAGTCAACGGACAGTCCAAGAGACCCAGTACTTC. Its protein is CASSQRTVQETQYF.

This rearrangement joins TRBV6-2 or TRBV6-3 to TRBJ2-3; no clear D. Germline CDR1 is MNHEY and CDR2 is SVGEGT. The CDR3 sequence is 13 residues long. The V and J ends lost 7 bases and 2 bases respectively, with 10 bases between them. The CDR3 protein is CASMKTNTDTQYF. The CDR3 DNA follows: TGTGCCAGCATGAAAACAAACACAGATACGCAGTATTTT.

This clonotype appeared a single time. One end of the junction fails to match germline, which may point to a read error. The genes are TRBV28 and TRBJ1-2; TRBD1 might be the D (6 bases). Germline loops: CDR1 MDHEN, CDR2 SYDVKM. The CDR3 runs 14 residues. The CDR3 DNA is TGTGCCAGCAGTTTAAGACAGGCCAACTCTGGCTACACCTTC. As protein: CASSLRQANSGYTF.

This clonotype came up once. This chain uses TRBV7-2 with TRBJ2-1; D call uncertain. The CDR3 is made up of 12 amino acids. V shed 1 base and J shed 10 bases, with 8 bases lying between them. The germline V gene has CDR1 SGHTA and CDR2 FQGNSA. CDR3 bases: TGTGCCAGCAGCTTAGGGTTGGGAGAGCAGTTCTTC. This encodes CASSLGLGEQFF.

The CDR3 DNA reads TGTGCCAGCAGTCCCGTGGGTCAGGAACCAAACACTGAAGCTTTCTTT. Translating gives CASSPVGQEPNTEAFF. The rearrangement links TRBV6-1 to TRBJ1-1; D uncertain. The CDR3 extends over 16 amino acids. The ends were cut back, 5 bases at V and 2 bases at J, with 18 bases in the middle. Per the germline V gene, CDR1 is MNHNS and CDR2 is SASEGT.

This chain uses TRBV29-1 with TRBJ2-5, with D maybe TRBD2 (5 bases). This CDR3 contains 12 residues. Germline values: CDR1 SQVTM, CDR2 ANQGSEA. V was cut by 5 bases and J by 2 bases, with 9 bases left in between. Here the CDR3 DNA reads TGCAGCGTTCCGGGAACTCAAGAGACCCAGTACTTC. The encoded protein is CSVPGTQETQYF.

The V gene is TRBV15, the J gene TRBJ2-5; 8 bases map to TRBD2. Germline V gene sequence: CDR1 LNHNV, CDR2 YYDKDF (reference sequence). J was trimmed by 1 base and V by 9 bases; bases with no gene match: 4. The CDR3 covers 13 residues. In DNA form, the CDR3 reads TGTGCCACTGGCGGGGGGATCCAAGAGACCCAGTACTTC. Protein product: CATGGGIQETQYF.

The chain has TRBV7-2 and TRBJ1-5; D is possibly TRBD1 (5 bases). The CDR3 length is 13 residues. With 0 bases removed from V and 5 bases from J, the gap between germline ends came to 5 bases. CDR1 is SGHTA, CDR2 FQGNSA, per germline. In nucleotides, the CDR3 is TGTGCCAGCAGCTTAGCCAGGGATCAGCCCCAGCATTTT. Amino acids: CASSLARDQPQHF.

V and J are TRBV20-1 and TRBJ1-5; unclear D gene. Looked up from germline, CDR1 is DFQATT and CDR2 is SNEGSKA (reference sequence). CDR3 length: 12 amino acids. The V gene lost 4 bases and the J gene lost 3 bases, with 7 bases spanning the gap. The CDR3: CSATAPNQPQHF. CDR3 coding DNA: TGCAGTGCTACCGCCCCCAATCAGCCCCAGCATTTT.

The chain carries TRBV12-3 or TRBV12-4 and TRBJ1-5; D is undetermined. The V gene lost 2 bases and the J gene lost 5 bases, with 10 bases spanning the gap. CDR3 size: 14 residues. The CDR3 region has the DNA TGTGCCAGCAGTTTACGGAGTCTTGATCAGCCCCAGCATTTT. Protein sequence: CASSLRSLDQPQHF.

The chain has TRBV29-1 and TRBJ1-2, with 7 bases fitting TRBD1. Unmatched junction bases numbered 7, after V lost 7 bases and J lost 2 bases. The CDR3 is 13 residues long. Germline V gene data show CDR1 as SQVTM and CDR2 as ANQGSEA. Here the CDR3 DNA reads TGCAGCGCTGCGGACAGGAGGAACTATGGCTACACCTTC. Its translation is CSAADRRNYGYTF.

This chain links TRBV12-3 or TRBV12-4 with TRBJ1-5, with D unresolved. V was trimmed by 2 bases and J by 9 bases, leaving 8 bases between them. CDR3 size: 12 residues. The CDR3 DNA reads TGTGCCAGCAGTTTACCCCGTACGCCCCAGCATTTT. Its translation: CASSLPRTPQHF.

The rearrangement joins TRBV29-1 to TRBJ1-2, with D unresolved. V lost 4 bases and J 10 bases, leaving 13 bases between the germline ends. In germline, CDR1 is SQVTM, CDR2 ANQGSEA. There are 11 residues in the CDR3. For the CDR3, the DNA is TGCAGCGTTGTTCGGGGAGGAGTCTACACCTTC. Translation gives CSVVRGGVYTF.

The gene calls are TRBV7-3 and TRBJ2-5; a possible D gene is TRBD2 (5 bases). Germline CDR1 reads SGHTA; CDR2 reads FQGTGA. The CDR3 consists of 14 residues. V was pared by 2 bases and J by 5 bases, with 12 bases between. DNA of the CDR3: TGTGCCAGCAGCTTAGGTCCGGGAAGGGAGACCCAGTACTTC. Translating it yields CASSLGPGRETQYF.

This clonotype was detected once. This chain connects TRBV6-5 to TRBJ2-3; no reliable D call. The ends were cut back, 2 bases at V and 1 base at J, with 7 bases in the middle. CDR3 length: 14 amino acids. Germline-derived CDR1 and CDR2 are MNHEY and SVGAGI. Written as DNA, the CDR3 is TGTGCCAGCAGTTACGATTGGGGCACAGATACGCAGTATTTT. Translating it yields CASSYDWGTDTQYF.

J is TRBJ2-7 and V is TRBV29-1; D uncertain. The CDR3 is 12 amino acids. V was trimmed by 4 bases and J by 6 bases, leaving 13 bases between them. The germline V gene encodes CDR1 SQVTM and CDR2 ANQGSEA. The CDR3 spells CSVGVSSSEQYF. The CDR3 DNA reads as TGCAGCGTTGGTGTGTCCAGCTCCGAGCAGTACTTC.

The chain links TRBV28 to TRBJ2-5, with 12 bases matching TRBD2. The CDR3 length is 16 residues. Germline CDR1 and CDR2: MDHEN and SYDVKM. Trimming removed 1 base from V and 5 bases from J; junction bases left unmatched: 5. The CDR3 sequence is CASSLSSGRAAETQYF. DNA for the CDR3: TGTGCCAGCAGTTTATCTAGCGGGAGGGCCGCCGAGACCCAGTACTTC.

V usage is TRBV29-1 and J usage is TRBJ1-1; no reliable D call. Trimming pared 3 bases from V and 4 bases from J, leaving 12 bases between. Germline V gene lookup returns CDR1 SQVTM and CDR2 ANQGSEA. The CDR3 loop spans 13 amino acids. In nucleotides, the CDR3 is TGCAGCGTTGAGGAAACAGTGAGCACTGAAGCTTTCTTT. Protein product: CSVEETVSTEAFF.

The V gene is TRBV15, the J gene TRBJ1-1; the match to TRBD1 covers 7 bases. CDR3 length: 15 amino acids. In germline, CDR1 is LNHNV, CDR2 YYDKDF (reference sequence). Trimming removed 3 bases from V and 9 bases from J; junction bases left unmatched: 13. Here the CDR3 DNA reads TGTGCCACCAGCAGCCCACATAAGGGGGCCAGCCAAGCTTTCTTT. Translating gives CATSSPHKGASQAFF.

The DNA of the CDR3 is TGTGCCAGCACAGGACAGGGGTACAATGAGCAGTTCTTC. Translating gives CASTGQGYNEQFF. The chain is built from TRBV28 and TRBJ2-1, with 9 bases aligning to TRBD1. J lost 4 bases, V lost 7 bases, and 2 bases had no gene match. This CDR3 has 13 amino acids. Germline CDR1 is MDHEN and CDR2 is SYDVKM. Looking up the rest from reference TRBV28 and TRBJ2-1 gives the full variable domain: DVKVTQSSRYLVKRTGEKVFLECVQDMDHENMFWYRQDPGLGLRLIYFSYDVKMKEKGDIPEGYSVSREKKERFSLILESASTNQTSMYLCASTGQGYNEQFFGPGTRLTVL.